This T cell receptor beta chain was profiled in a study of blood T cell repertoires in COVID-19 (dated by TCRdb to the early 2020s). At the level of the whole study: The collaborator samples originated in the United States, Italy and Spain and spanned the acute and convalescent phases of COVID-19. The prospective study material was composed of cDNA or gDNA derived from T cells, B-cell-depleted T cells, or PBMCs. Subjects who had been exposed to COVID-19, were actively infected with it, or had recovered from it provided the deeply sampled blood TCRbeta repertoires that made up the dataset. The repertoires were released in a freely available public database intended as a resource for research on the immune response to SARS-CoV-2. The samples were drawn from the first 160 participants of the ongoing ImmuneRACE study and from 1,254 subjects provided by 6 global collaborators. A de-identified subject ID, COVID-19 status, age in years and sex were almost always included in the sample metadata. Where HLA class I and class II types were available, the types were taken from metadata supplied by the sample provider, not from assay-based typing. The paper as a whole reports these results and caveats: The quantity of clinical and demographic metadata differed by source and by participant and was supplied without curation.

Turning to this clone: The antigen it binds to is not known. No much larger clonotype is one base removed from it; base qualities were not supplied.

In the prospective study, participants were about 18 to 90 years old, resided in fewer than 25 geographic areas of the United States, and were enrolled through a virtual design. To assign participants to cohorts, the prospective study relied on clinical history that participants themselves reported in a screening survey and a study questionnaire. ImmuneRACE Cohort 3 recovered participants were defined by two consecutive negative NP/OP PCR tests, healthcare professional clearance, or symptom resolution. In the prospective study, mobile phlebotomists collected whole blood, serum and a nasopharyngeal or oropharyngeal swab from each participant. Additional blood draws and questionnaires over an approximately two-month period could optionally be provided by prospective study participants. Before DNA extraction, blood samples from the prospective study were shipped at room temperature or frozen. TCRbeta CDR3 regions were amplified from genomic DNA using the immunoSEQ Assay, a bias-controlled multiplex PCR. In the original analysis: The number of nucleated cells in each sample was estimated from the amplification of reference gene primers within the assay. To quantify the absolute abundance of each unique TCRbeta CDR3 rearrangement, sequence reads were collapsed and filtered. For each sample, productive Simpson clonality was calculated as the square root of Simpson's diversity index across productive rearrangements. TCRdb took this table from immuneACCESS and kept in-frame rearrangements with V and J called. Such tables lack part of the clones; where checked against another copy, unresolved V genes explain under half of the gap, and the rest is unexplained. The V and J calls and clone size are taken from that table; D and trimming were inferred from the DNA. This sample lists approximately 250,000 clones; approximately 82% were detected once. In total, the top ten clones hold about 15% of the sample.

The CDR3 spans 14 residues, from the cysteine through the phenylalanine. Only the CDR3 portion is preserved as DNA: 42 bases, with reading frame beginning at the first base. The trim is 5 bases for V and 7 bases for J, with a gap of 15 bases between the germline ends. CDR1 and CDR2 are read off the germline V gene (reference sequence) as LNHDA and SQIVND. The sequencing sample was made of PBMCs or T cells enriched from blood (not recorded which). The TCR was taken from a man between 40 and 49 years old who had recovered from COVID-19. The sequence joins TRBV19 to TRBJ1-5; the D segment cannot be called with confidence. The sequence in DNA is TGTGCCAGTAGTTCTGAGGGAATCAGGCAGCCCCAGCATTTT. Its protein is CASSSEGIRQPQHF.